The 8 T cell receptor beta chains presented below share a single source sample, sequenced in a study of blood T cell repertoires in COVID-19. Method: immunoSEQ multiplex PCR; TCRdb's copy keeps in-frame clones and lacks some. Here the sample spans roughly 83,000 clones, 70% to 90% being singletons. Sequences were obtained from peripheral blood. The receptors shown here come from a man at least 80 years old with active or convalescent COVID-19.

The chain recombines TRBV7-8 with TRBJ2-3, with TRBD1 as a possible D gene (5 bases). CDR1 and CDR2 from the germline V gene are SGHVS and FQNEAQ. The CDR3 covers 14 residues. Trimming pared 5 bases from V and 0 bases from J, leaving 9 bases between. The CDR3 DNA sequence: TGTGCCAGCAGCAAGACAGCTAGCACAGATACGCAGTATTTT. Protein product: CASSKTASTDTQYF.

The V call is TRBV6-6, the J call TRBJ1-1; 7 bases line up with TRBD1. J was trimmed by 3 bases and V by 6 bases; bases with no gene match: 7. CDR1 is MNHNY and CDR2 is SVGAGI in the germline V gene (reference sequence). The CDR3 totals 14 residues. CDR3: CASSLTGKYTEAFF. In nucleotides, the CDR3 is TGTGCCAGCAGCCTGACAGGGAAGTACACTGAAGCTTTCTTT.

Only a few counts were recorded for this clone. V gene TRBV6-6 combines with J gene TRBJ1-1, with 7 bases identical to TRBD1. V lost 6 bases to trimming and J lost 1 base; unmatched junction nucleotides: 5. This CDR3 contains 14 residues. The germline gives CDR1 MNHNY, CDR2 SVGAGI (reference sequence). CDR3 bases: TGTGCCAGCAGAGACAGGGTTGGGAACACTGAAGCTTTCTTT. Its protein product is CASRDRVGNTEAFF.

This clone was counted between two and nine times. V is TRBV5-5 and J is TRBJ2-7, with a weak D call TRBD1 (6 bases). This CDR3 comprises 13 residues. Germline values: CDR1 SGHKS, CDR2 YYEKEE (reference sequence). Between the trimmed V and J ends, which lost 5 bases and 5 bases, there was a span of 14 bases. The CDR3 region has the DNA TGTGCCAGCAGTTGTTACAGGGACCACGAGCAGTACGTC. Its protein product is CASSCYRDHEQYV.

CDR3 region: CASSIIGNQPQHF. The CDR3 region has the DNA TGTGCCAGTAGTATAATAGGCAATCAGCCCCAGCATTTT. V gene TRBV19 combines with J gene TRBJ1-5; D unresolved. The CDR3 consists of 13 residues. Trimming cost V 2 bases and J 2 bases, with 4 bases left between them. Germline V gene data show CDR1 as LNHDA and CDR2 as SQIVND (reference sequence).

V and J are TRBV5-1 and TRBJ2-3, with TRBD2 identical over 8 bases. With 2 bases clipped from V and 4 bases from J, the junction kept 6 bases outside the gene matches. The CDR3 contains 15 residues. From germline, CDR1 is SGHRS and CDR2 YFSETQ. The CDR3 loop reads CASSFSSGSSDTQYF. In DNA form, the CDR3 reads TGCGCCAGCAGCTTTTCAAGCGGGAGTTCAGATACGCAGTATTTT.

The chain uses TRBV20-1 and TRBJ2-7; D unclear. V was clipped by 3 bases and J by 3 bases, with 12 bases between them. The CDR3 extends over 13 amino acids. CDR1 DFQATT and CDR2 SNEGSKA come from the germline V gene (reference sequence). CDR3 coding DNA: TGCAGTGCTAGTCGAAAGTGGAGCTACGAGCAGTACGTC. Translation: CSASRKWSYEQYV.

The J gene is TRBJ2-3, the V gene TRBV5-8; 7 bases fit TRBD1. V shed 0 bases and J 3 bases; nucleotides not matched to a gene: 1. From germline, CDR1 is SGHTS and CDR2 YDEGEE. The CDR3 covers 14 residues. CDR3 amino acids: CASSLEGQTDTQYF. The CDR3, as DNA: TGTGCCAGCAGCTTGGAGGGACAGACAGATACGCAGTATTTT.